Listed below are T cell receptor beta chains from one sample, sequenced in a study of CD8 T cells in Susac syndrome. TCRdb fed the immunoSEQ multiplex PCR reads into MiXCR, producing one record per CDR3 protein. The sample yields over 150,000 distinct CDR3 sequences, 90% to 95% seen once. Input material: CD4+ T cells from PBMCs. Receptor source: a human donor with multiple sclerosis. Each CDR3 is given with its conserved first and last residue. A D gene is named only where the DNA matches it firmly. The size field is filled for only some rows; it gives once, few, many or a size class.

D gene: TRBD1
J gene: TRBJ2-7
clone size: .
V gene: TRBV5-6
CDR3 protein: CASSFPGQSEQYF
CDR3 DNA: TGTGCCAGCAGCTTCCCGGGACAGAGCGAGCAGTACTTC

D gene: .
J gene: TRBJ1-2
clone size: .
V gene: TRBV6-1
CDR3 protein: CASSEGATGYTF
CDR3 DNA: TGTGCCAGCAGTGAAGGGGCGACGGGCTACACCTTC

D gene: TRBD2
J gene: TRBJ2-5
clone size: few
V gene: TRBV23-1
CDR3 protein: CASSPKRLAGVETQYF
CDR3 DNA: TGCGCCAGCAGTCCCAAAAGACTAGCGGGAGTGGAGACCCAGTACTTC

D gene: TRBD2
J gene: TRBJ2-1
clone size: .
V gene: TRBV7-3
CDR3 protein: CASSTTSGRGEQFF
CDR3 DNA: TGTGCCAGCAGCACGACTAGCGGGAGGGGTGAGCAGTTCTTC

D gene: .
J gene: TRBJ1-1
clone size: .
V gene: TRBV29-1
CDR3 protein: CSVGVILNTEAFF
CDR3 DNA: TGCAGCGTTGGGGTAATCCTGAACACTGAAGCTTTCTTT

D gene: .
J gene: TRBJ2-2
clone size: .
V gene: TRBV29-1
CDR3 protein: CSVRSGYTGELFF
CDR3 DNA: TGCAGCGTTCGAAGCGGGTACACCGGGGAGCTGTTTTTT

D gene: TRBD1
J gene: TRBJ2-5
clone size: .
V gene: TRBV19
CDR3 protein: CASSGSGTVQETQYF
CDR3 DNA: TGTGCCAGTAGTGGCTCCGGGACAGTCCAAGAGACCCAGTACTTC

D gene: TRBD1
J gene: TRBJ1-2
clone size: .
V gene: TRBV6-2/TRBV6-3
CDR3 protein: CASSTQQGNGYTF
CDR3 DNA: TGTGCCAGCAGTACCCAACAGGGGAATGGCTACACCTTC

D gene: .
J gene: TRBJ1-2
clone size: .
V gene: TRBV5-4
CDR3 protein: CASSLFRGENGYTF
CDR3 DNA: TGTGCCAGCAGCTTGTTCAGGGGAGAAAATGGCTACACCTTC

D gene: .
J gene: TRBJ1-5
clone size: .
V gene: TRBV6-5
CDR3 protein: CASSVSGVGNQPQHF
CDR3 DNA: TGTGCCAGCAGTGTTTCGGGGGTTGGCAATCAGCCCCAGCATTTT

D gene: TRBD1
J gene: TRBJ2-3
clone size: .
V gene: TRBV29-1
CDR3 protein: CSVEDGTGRTDTQYF
CDR3 DNA: TGCAGCGTTGAAGATGGGACAGGGAGGACAGATACGCAGTATTTT

D gene: .
J gene: TRBJ2-5
clone size: .
V gene: TRBV29-1
CDR3 protein: CSVEEDGKETQYF
CDR3 DNA: TGCAGCGTTGAAGAGGACGGGAAAGAGACCCAGTACTTC

D gene: .
J gene: TRBJ2-7
clone size: .
V gene: TRBV5-1
CDR3 protein: CASSLAPPGDVSYEQYF
CDR3 DNA: TGCGCCAGCAGCTTGGCCCCCCCGGGGGACGTCTCCTACGAGCAGTACTTC

D gene: TRBD1
J gene: TRBJ2-1
clone size: .
V gene: TRBV3-1
CDR3 protein: CASRGTGGGGEQFF
CDR3 DNA: TGTGCCAGCAGGGGGACAGGGGGCGGAGGGGAGCAGTTCTTC

D gene: .
J gene: TRBJ2-6
clone size: .
V gene: TRBV6-6
CDR3 protein: CASTSFSGANVLTF
CDR3 DNA: TGTGCCAGCACCTCGTTCTCTGGGGCCAACGTCCTGACTTTC

D gene: .
J gene: TRBJ2-5
clone size: few
V gene: TRBV19
CDR3 protein: CASSRGRQETQYF
CDR3 DNA: TGTGCCAGTTCGCGGGGCAGACAAGAGACCCAGTACTTC

D gene: .
J gene: TRBJ2-5
clone size: .
V gene: TRBV3-1
CDR3 protein: CASSQGWVETQYF
CDR3 DNA: TGTGCCAGCAGCCAAGGATGGGTAGAGACCCAGTACTTC

D gene: TRBD1
J gene: TRBJ2-7
clone size: .
V gene: TRBV28
CDR3 protein: CASSPGGQGANEQYF
CDR3 DNA: TGTGCCAGCAGCCCCGGAGGACAGGGGGCTAACGAGCAGTACTTC

D gene: .
J gene: TRBJ1-2
clone size: .
V gene: TRBV5-1
CDR3 protein: CASSLDLRGGGYTF
CDR3 DNA: TGCGCCAGCAGCTTGGATCTGAGGGGAGGCGGCTACACCTTC

D gene: .
J gene: TRBJ2-1
clone size: .
V gene: TRBV20-1
CDR3 protein: CSASGHKDKIYNEQFF
CDR3 DNA: TGCAGTGCTAGCGGTCACAAAGATAAAATCTACAATGAGCAGTTCTTC

D gene: .
J gene: TRBJ1-5
clone size: .
V gene: TRBV7-8
CDR3 protein: CASSLERFSNQPQHF
CDR3 DNA: TGTGCCAGCAGCCTGGAGAGGTTTAGCAATCAGCCCCAGCATTTT

D gene: TRBD1
J gene: TRBJ1-2
clone size: .
V gene: TRBV6-2/TRBV6-3
CDR3 protein: CASSYATGAYGYTF
CDR3 DNA: TGTGCCAGCAGTTACGCGACAGGGGCCTATGGCTACACCTTC

D gene: .
J gene: TRBJ2-1
clone size: .
V gene: TRBV25-1
CDR3 protein: CASSDAGRSYNEQFF
CDR3 DNA: TGTGCCAGCAGTGACGCGGGACGCAGCTACAATGAGCAGTTCTTC

D gene: TRBD1
J gene: TRBJ2-7
clone size: .
V gene: TRBV20-1
CDR3 protein: CSVWDRGTYEQYF
CDR3 DNA: TGCAGTGTTTGGGACAGGGGGACCTACGAGCAGTACTTC

D gene: TRBD2
J gene: TRBJ2-2
clone size: .
V gene: TRBV6-5
CDR3 protein: CASSYRLAGSGELFF
CDR3 DNA: TGTGCCAGCAGTTACCGACTAGCGGGATCCGGGGAGCTGTTTTTT

D gene: TRBD1
J gene: TRBJ1-6
clone size: .
V gene: TRBV4-2
CDR3 protein: CASSQSTQGAVSPLHF
CDR3 DNA: TGTGCCAGCAGCCAGTCTACCCAGGGGGCGGTTTCACCCCTCCACTTT

D gene: .
J gene: TRBJ2-7
clone size: .
V gene: TRBV14
CDR3 protein: CASSQEQGITYEQYF
CDR3 DNA: TGTGCCAGCAGCCAAGAACAAGGGATAACCTACGAGCAGTACTTC

D gene: .
J gene: TRBJ2-1
clone size: .
V gene: TRBV12-3/TRBV12-4
CDR3 protein: CASSSSQRLEQFF
CDR3 DNA: TGTGCCAGCAGTTCCTCCCAGAGACTCGAGCAGTTCTTC

D gene: TRBD1
J gene: TRBJ2-2
clone size: .
V gene: TRBV19
CDR3 protein: CASSINRGRSTGELFF
CDR3 DNA: TGTGCCAGTAGTATTAACAGGGGTCGGTCGACTGGGGAGCTGTTTTTT

D gene: TRBD1
J gene: TRBJ1-4
clone size: .
V gene: TRBV5-1
CDR3 protein: CASSSQGGSEKLFF
CDR3 DNA: TGCGCCAGCAGCTCCCAGGGGGGGTCTGAAAAACTGTTTTTT

D gene: TRBD1
J gene: TRBJ1-2
clone size: few
V gene: TRBV4-1
CDR3 protein: CASSQDIGTGGYGYTF
CDR3 DNA: TGCGCCAGCAGCCAAGATATCGGGACAGGGGGCTACGGCTACACCTTC

D gene: .
J gene: TRBJ2-3
clone size: .
V gene: TRBV15
CDR3 protein: CATRGMDTQYF
CDR3 DNA: TGTGCCACCAGGGGAATGGATACGCAGTATTTT

D gene: .
J gene: TRBJ2-7
clone size: .
V gene: TRBV7-9
CDR3 protein: CASSLVRGPADEQYF
CDR3 DNA: TGTGCCAGCAGCTTAGTACGGGGTCCCGCCGACGAGCAGTACTTC

D gene: .
J gene: TRBJ1-1
clone size: .
V gene: TRBV29-1
CDR3 protein: CSVVGQVNTEAFF
CDR3 DNA: TGCAGCGTTGTTGGCCAGGTGAACACTGAAGCTTTCTTT

D gene: TRBD1
J gene: TRBJ1-1
clone size: .
V gene: TRBV5-6
CDR3 protein: CASSADRALNTEAFF
CDR3 DNA: TGTGCCAGCAGCGCGGACAGGGCCCTAAACACTGAAGCTTTCTTT

D gene: TRBD1
J gene: TRBJ2-3
clone size: .
V gene: TRBV7-8
CDR3 protein: CASSPWGQGSTDTQYF
CDR3 DNA: TGTGCCAGCAGCCCTTGGGGACAGGGGTCCACAGATACGCAGTATTTT

D gene: .
J gene: TRBJ2-7
clone size: .
V gene: TRBV5-1
CDR3 protein: CASSFSTGKNEQYF
CDR3 DNA: TGCGCCAGCAGCTTTAGTACAGGGAAGAACGAGCAGTACTTC

D gene: TRBD1
J gene: TRBJ2-1
clone size: once
V gene: TRBV20-1
CDR3 protein: CSARGGSQGAYNEQFF
CDR3 DNA: TGCAGTGCTAGAGGGGGTTCGCAGGGGGCCTACAATGAGCAGTTCTTC